These 10 T cell receptor beta chains were sequenced from one sample in a study of T cells after yellow fever vaccination. TCRdb fed the 5' RACE reads into MiXCR, producing one record per CDR3 protein. The table lists 350,000 or so distinct CDR3 sequences, around 8.1% of them singletons, with 17% in the top ten. This sample comprised PBMCs, obtained about 41 days after the first yellow fever vaccination. The receptors stem from a young man who received the YFV17D yellow fever vaccine.

The gene calls are TRBV12-3 or TRBV12-4 and TRBJ1-2, with D perhaps matching TRBD1 (6 bases). V was pared by 3 bases and J by 8 bases, with 13 bases between. The CDR3 covers 13 residues. CDR3 DNA sequence: TGTGCCAGCAGTTTGCCCCCAGGGGACGGCTACACCTTC. Protein sequence: CASSLPPGDGYTF.

This clonotype turned up a few times. This chain uses TRBV11-1 with TRBJ2-1, with D possibly being TRBD1 (5 bases). The germline V gene has CDR1 SGHAT and CDR2 FQDESV (reference sequence). Trimming shortened V by 1 base and J by 5 bases, and 15 bases separated the two germline ends. The CDR3 spans 16 residues. CDR3: CASSLEQVVPDNEQFF. CDR3 DNA: TGTGCCAGCAGCTTAGAACAGGTTGTCCCGGACAATGAGCAGTTCTTC.

This clonotype was observed a handful of times. The DNA for the CDR3 is TGTGCCAAGGACAATCAGCCCCAGCATTTT. This translates into CAKDNQPQHF. The chain has TRBV25-1 and TRBJ1-5; D is unclear. With 10 bases removed from V and 3 bases from J, the gap between germline ends came to 4 bases. The V gene's germline CDR1 is MGHDK and CDR2 SYGVNS. The CDR3 covers 10 residues.

The chain combines TRBV6-1 with TRBJ2-5, with TRBD2 matching over 7 bases. CDR1 MNHNS and CDR2 SASEGT come from the germline V gene. V dropped 5 bases and J dropped 5; count of bases not matched to a gene: 14. This CDR3 region has 16 residues. The CDR3 DNA follows: TGTGCCAGCAGTCTCATGGGGGGGGGGAACCGGGAGACCCAGTACTTC. Residues: CASSLMGGGNRETQYF.

This clonotype was counted a few times. The chain joins TRBV7-9 to TRBJ2-7, with 9 bases identical to TRBD2. Germline CDR1 SEHNR, CDR2 FQNEAQ (reference sequence). The length of the CDR3 is 17 residues. V was pared by 1 base and J by 5 bases, with 12 bases of the junction left unmatched. CDR3 DNA sequence: TGTGCCAGCAGCTTAGTTGGCGGGGGGGCCGTGATCGACGAGCAGTACTTC. It encodes CASSLVGGGAVIDEQYF.

This clonotype showed up just a few times. V is TRBV19 and J is TRBJ1-2; D is unclear. The CDR3 runs 14 residues. V shed 7 bases and J shed 0 bases, with 12 bases lying between them. The germline CDR1 and CDR2 sequences are LNHDA and SQIVND (reference sequence). CDR3: CASKEGWANYGYTF. The CDR3 DNA follows: TGTGCCAGTAAGGAGGGTTGGGCTAACTATGGCTACACCTTC.

This clonotype occurred a few times. V and J are TRBV5-1 and TRBJ2-2; 7 nucleotides agree with TRBD1. The CDR3 runs 14 residues. Per the germline V gene, CDR1 is SGHRS and CDR2 is YFSETQ. V was clipped by 7 bases and J by 3 bases; unmatched bases: 6. The CDR3 DNA follows: TGCGCCAGCTCCAGGGGGAGAGACACCGGGGAGCTGTTTTTT. This sequence encodes CASSRGRDTGELFF.

This clonotype was seen only a few times. The gene calls are TRBV5-6 and TRBJ1-2; 7 bases are a match to TRBD1. The V gene end was trimmed by 4 bases and the J gene end by 4 bases; junction bases not matched to a gene: 10. The CDR3 totals 15 residues. Per the germline V gene, CDR1 is SGHDT and CDR2 is YYEEEE. In nucleotides, the CDR3 is TGTGCCAGCAGCCGACCAGAGGGACAGCCCTATGGCTACACCTTC. It translates to CASSRPEGQPYGYTF. Full variable domain (outside the CDR3, taken from reference TRBV5-6 and TRBJ1-2): DAGVTQSPTHLIKTRGQQVTLRCSPKSGHDTVSWYQQALGQGPQFIFQYYEEEERQRGNFPDRFSGHQFPNYSSELNVNALLLGDSALYLCASSRPEGQPYGYTFGSGTRLTVV.

This clonotype was counted only a few times. This chain connects TRBV7-3 to TRBJ2-2, with D unclear. Germline CDR1 is SGHTA and CDR2 is FQGTGA. This CDR3 region has 13 residues. V lost 5 bases and J lost 4, with 8 bases in between. CDR3 nucleotide sequence: TGTGCCAGCAGCCGAGGAATCACCGGGGAGCTGTTTTTT. This gives the protein CASSRGITGELFF.

This clonotype was observed a handful of times. An end of the junction does not agree with germline; a read error may underlie this. The chain has TRBV4-3 and TRBJ2-1; possible D gene TRBD2, 7 bases. Germline V gives CDR1 LGHNA, CDR2 YSLEER. This CDR3 has 16 amino acids. CDR3 sequence reads: CASSQARGGEYNEQLF. The CDR3 DNA is TGCGCCAGCAGCCAAGCCCGAGGGGGGGAGTACAATGAGCAGCTCTTC.